A selection of T cell receptor beta chains follows, all from one sample in a study of blood T cell repertoires in COVID-19. Assay used: immunoSEQ multiplex PCR; TCRdb lists only in-frame clones, some missing. Of about 130,000 clones in the sample, over 85% were seen once. Sequencing input: peripheral blood. These receptors were obtained from a man in his 60s with COVID-19, enrolled during active disease. CDR3s include the opening cysteine and the closing phenylalanine or tryptophan. The D gene is left open where the match is weak. Size values are once, few and many counts, or a class for expanded clones, and some rows have none.

- TRBJ1-5 TRBV10-3 TRBD1 CAISSTGLGNQPQHF TGTGCCATCAGTTCGACAGGGTTAGGCAATCAGCCCCAGCATTTT
- TRBJ1-1 TRBV29-1 - CSGSNMNTEAFF TGCAGCGGATCTAATATGAACACTGAAGCTTTCTTT
- TRBJ2-2 TRBV19 - CASIPEALANTGELFF TGTGCCAGTATCCCCGAGGCGTTAGCGAACACCGGGGAGCTGTTTTTT
- TRBJ2-1 TRBV5-1 TRBD1 CASSSPGTGTFVKFF TGCGCCAGCAGTTCCCCCGGGACAGGGACGTTTGTGAAGTTCTTC
once TRBJ2-1 TRBV6-4 - CASSDNGDEQFF TGTGCCAGCAGTGACAACGGGGATGAGCAGTTCTTC
- TRBJ1-1 TRBV30 - CAWKIHRNTEAFF TGTGCCTGGAAAATCCACAGGAACACTGAAGCTTTCTTT
once TRBJ2-7 TRBV27 - CASSLSAGHYEQYF TGTGCCAGCAGTTTATCGGCAGGGCATTACGAGCAGTACTTC
- TRBJ1-2 TRBV5-4 - CASSSPRGSYGYTF TGTGCCAGCAGCTCCCCCAGGGGTAGCTATGGCTACACCTTC
- TRBJ2-7 TRBV5-1 - CASSPDSLSYEQYF TGCGCCAGCAGCCCGGACAGCCTATCCTACGAGCAGTACTTC
- TRBJ1-3 TRBV5-5 - CASSLAGSGNTIYF TGTGCCAGCAGCTTGGCGGGCTCTGGAAACACCATATATTTT
- TRBJ1-3 TRBV9 - CASSAESSGNTIYF TGTGCCAGCAGCGCTGAGAGCTCTGGAAACACCATATATTTT
- TRBJ2-5 TRBV27 TRBD2 CASSGLAGEETQYF TGTGCCAGCTCGGGACTAGCGGGAGAAGAGACCCAGTACTTC
- TRBJ2-1 TRBV5-1 TRBD2 CASSLGTSQSEQFF TGCGCCAGCAGCTTGGGGACTAGCCAAAGTGAGCAGTTCTTC
- TRBJ1-1 TRBV10-3 - CAISEWQGNEAFF TGTGCCATCAGTGAGTGGCAGGGGAATGAAGCTTTCTTT
once TRBJ2-1 TRBV29-1 - CSVEEGVGEQFF TGCAGCGTTGAAGAGGGAGTTGGAGAGCAGTTCTTC
- TRBJ2-5 TRBV15 - CATSRGDTRNQNVETQYF TGTGCCACCAGCAGAGGGGACACCCGAAACCAGAACGTGGAGACCCAGTACTTC